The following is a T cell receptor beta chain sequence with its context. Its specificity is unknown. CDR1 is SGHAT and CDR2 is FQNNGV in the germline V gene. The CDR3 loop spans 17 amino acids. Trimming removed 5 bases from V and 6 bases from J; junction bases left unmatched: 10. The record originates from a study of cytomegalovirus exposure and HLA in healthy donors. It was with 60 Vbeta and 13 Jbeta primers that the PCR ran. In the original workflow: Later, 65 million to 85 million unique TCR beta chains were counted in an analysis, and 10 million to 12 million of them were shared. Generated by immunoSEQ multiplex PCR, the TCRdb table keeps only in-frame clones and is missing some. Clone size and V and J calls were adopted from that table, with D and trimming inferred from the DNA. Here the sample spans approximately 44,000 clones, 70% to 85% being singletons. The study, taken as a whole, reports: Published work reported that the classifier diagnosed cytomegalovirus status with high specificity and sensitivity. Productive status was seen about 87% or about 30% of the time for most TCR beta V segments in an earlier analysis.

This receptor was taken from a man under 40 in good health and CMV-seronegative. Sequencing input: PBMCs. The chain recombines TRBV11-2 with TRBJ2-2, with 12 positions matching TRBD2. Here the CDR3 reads CASSPRFGLAGPGELFF. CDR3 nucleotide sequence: TGTGCCAGCAGCCCCAGGTTCGGACTAGCGGGACCCGGGGAGCTGTTTTTT.